The 20 T cell receptor beta chains below all came from one sample that was sequenced in a study of identical twins. TCRdb re-called the 5' RACE reads through MiXCR, storing one row per CDR3 protein. The sample comprises roughly 200,000 distinct CDR3 sequences, more than 15% of which are singletons, and 35% to 45% rests with the top ten. The sample was also linked to a second study, of T cells expressing NK-cell markers.

Sequenced input: CD8+ T cells sorted from blood. All receptors come from a woman aged 18-35 years in good health.

The chain uses TRBV2 and TRBJ2-7; D may correspond to TRBD1 or TRBD2 (5 bases each). Germline V gene lookup returns CDR1 SNHLY and CDR2 FYNNEI. The CDR3 is 15 residues long. Between the trimmed V and J ends, which lost 7 bases and 1 base, there was a span of 17 bases. CDR3 bases: TGTGCCAGCACTAGCCGGGACCGAGTATCCTACGAGCAGTACTTC. Its translation is CASTSRDRVSYEQYF.

This clonotype was seen repeatedly, ten times or more. The chain links TRBV7-9 to TRBJ2-3; 7 nucleotides align to TRBD2. Germline lookup yields CDR1 SEHNR and CDR2 FQNEAQ (reference sequence). After removal of 9 bases from V and 2 bases from J, the junction contained 11 bases not matched to a gene. The CDR3 has 15 amino acids. CDR3 sequence: CASLPLRGDTDTQYF. The CDR3, as DNA: TGTGCCAGTCTTCCGCTCCGGGGGGACACAGATACGCAGTATTTT.

This chain connects TRBV7-8 to TRBJ2-1; D gene unclear. Per germline, CDR1 SGHVS and CDR2 FQNEAQ. The CDR3 has 12 amino acids. Trimming took off 5 bases at V and 5 bases at J, with 7 bases between the two ends. For the CDR3, the DNA is TGTGCCAGCAGCCCGCAGGACAATGAGCAGTTCTTC. The encoded protein is CASSPQDNEQFF.

The chain couples TRBV20-1 to TRBJ2-7, with TRBD1 matching over 7 bases. The CDR3 sequence is 13 residues long. Germline CDR1 reads DFQATT; CDR2 reads SNEGSKA (reference sequence). With V trimmed by 6 bases and J by 0 bases, 5 bases remained unmatched. The CDR3: CSARDSNSYEQYF. CDR3 bases: TGCAGTGCCAGGGACAGTAACTCCTACGAGCAGTACTTC.

Ten or more counts support this clonotype. This chain connects TRBV5-1 to TRBJ2-7, with D hard to call. The CDR3 is made up of 13 amino acids. Germline CDR1 reads SGHRS; CDR2 reads YFSETQ. Trimming removed 0 bases from V and 5 bases from J, with 9 bases in between. In DNA, the CDR3 is TGCGCCAGCAGCTTGGTTCTCCTCCACGAGCAGTACTTC. As protein: CASSLVLLHEQYF.

This clonotype has ten or more counts. V usage is TRBV6-5 and J usage is TRBJ2-1, with 11 bases identical to TRBD2. Losses at the gene ends were 2 bases for V and 10 bases for J; bases not matched to a gene: 7. CDR3 length: 15 residues. Germline assignment: CDR1 MNHEY and CDR2 SVGAGI. CDR3 protein: CASSYIAGGTGEQFF. The CDR3 DNA reads as TGTGCCAGCAGTTACATAGCGGGGGGGACAGGGGAGCAGTTCTTC.

The chain couples TRBV7-9 to TRBJ1-1; D possibly corresponds to TRBD1 (6 bases). Germline V gene sequence: CDR1 SEHNR, CDR2 FQNEAQ (reference sequence). Trimming took 3 bases from V and 0 from J, leaving 14 bases between them. The CDR3 covers 16 residues. CDR3 in DNA: TGTGCCAGCAGCTTTGGGACCGGGACACTGAACACTGAAGCTTTCTTT. Its translation is CASSFGTGTLNTEAFF. Full variable domain (outside the CDR3, taken from reference TRBV7-9 and TRBJ1-1): DTGVSQNPRHKITKRGQNVTFRCDPISEHNRLYWYRQTLGQGPEFLTYFQNEAQLEKSRLLSDRFSAERPKGSFSTLEIQRTEQGDSAMYLCASSFGTGTLNTEAFFGQGTRLTVV.

This clonotype was seen a few times. The chain links TRBV6-2 or TRBV6-3 to TRBJ2-3, with D tentatively TRBD2 (5 bases). This CDR3 is 16 amino acids long. The germline CDR1 and CDR2 sequences are MNHEY and SVGEGT. Trimming removed 4 bases from V and 6 bases from J, with 20 bases in between. CDR3 in DNA: TGTGCCAGCAGTTCCCGGAGGCGTGTTGGAACGGATACGCAGTATTTT. Translated, it gives CASSSRRRVGTDTQYF.

V is TRBV25-1 and J is TRBJ1-1, with TRBD1 matching 7 bases. Germline CDR1 is MGHDK and CDR2 is SYGVNS. V gave up 7 bases and J gave up 3 bases; unmatched junction bases: 11. The CDR3 is made up of 15 amino acids. The CDR3 nucleotides read TGTGCCAGCACGAGACAGGGACCGACCCACACTGAAGCTTTCTTT. Translated: CASTRQGPTHTEAFF.

The chain links TRBV7-9 to TRBJ2-3; D is undetermined. CDR3 length: 14 amino acids. The ends were cut back, 4 bases at V and 7 bases at J, with 15 bases in the middle. Germline CDR1 reads SEHNR; CDR2 reads FQNEAQ (reference sequence). The CDR3 protein is CASSSPGLTNTQYF. The CDR3 DNA is TGTGCCAGCAGCTCTCCTGGGCTTACAAATACGCAGTATTTT.

This chain uses TRBV5-5 with TRBJ1-5; D gene unclear. V was shortened by 4 bases and J by 4 bases, with 12 bases between the two germline ends. Germline CDR1 SGHKS, CDR2 YYEKEE (reference sequence). The CDR3 totals 14 residues. CDR3 nucleotides: TGTGCCAGCAGCCCCGGATCGGCTAATCAGCCCCAGCATTTT. Its translation: CASSPGSANQPQHF.

V gene TRBV9 combines with J gene TRBJ2-1; TRBD2 matches at 8 bases. The germline gives CDR1 SGDLS, CDR2 YYNGEE. The CDR3 length is 15 residues. V lost 0 bases to trimming and J lost 5 bases; unmatched junction nucleotides: 4. CDR3 residues: CASSVGLAGNNEQFF. The CDR3 DNA is TGTGCCAGCAGCGTAGGGCTAGCGGGCAACAATGAGCAGTTCTTC. Full variable domain (missing parts from reference TRBV9 and TRBJ2-1): DSGVTQTPKHLITATGQRVTLRCSPRSGDLSVYWYQQSLDQGLQFLIQYYNGEERAKGNILERFSAQQFPDLHSELNLSSLELGDSALYFCASSVGLAGNNEQFFGPGTRLTVL.

The V gene is TRBV11-1, the J gene TRBJ2-2, with 7 bases fitting TRBD2. The CDR3 has 18 residues. Looked up from germline, CDR1 is SGHAT and CDR2 is FQDESV (reference sequence). V lost 3 bases to trimming and J lost 4 bases; unmatched junction nucleotides: 14. CDR3 coding DNA: TGTGCCAGCAGCTTTCCGCGTTTTCGAGCGGGGTCCACCGGGGAGCTGTTTTTT. Translated, it gives CASSFPRFRAGSTGELFF.

In its sample, this clonotype was seen a few times. The chain carries TRBV5-1 and TRBJ2-1; 8 nucleotides line up with TRBD1. CDR1 and CDR2 from the germline V gene are SGHRS and YFSETQ. The J segment lost 4 bases and the V segment lost 4 bases, leaving 7 bases of the junction unmatched. The CDR3 extends over 15 amino acids. The CDR3: CASSPGQAYYNEQFF. In nucleotides, the CDR3 is TGCGCCAGCAGCCCGGGACAGGCATATTACAATGAGCAGTTCTTC.

This clonotype was counted a few times. The rearrangement links TRBV6-5 to TRBJ2-7, with 8 bases fitting TRBD2. Germline CDR1 is MNHEY and CDR2 is SVGAGI. J was trimmed by 6 bases and V by 4 bases; bases with no gene match: 14. This CDR3 has 16 amino acids. CDR3: CASSSDSGTRGAEQYF. The CDR3, as DNA: TGTGCCAGCAGTTCCGACTCCGGGACTAGGGGGGCCGAGCAGTACTTC.

The chain is built from TRBV27 and TRBJ1-4; weak D call: TRBD1 (6 bases). V gave up 11 bases and J gave up 8 bases, with 27 bases separating them. Germline CDR1 is MNHEY and CDR2 is SMNVEV (reference sequence). There are 16 residues in the CDR3. CDR3 sequence: CAGTDRFLTRREKLFF. In DNA form, the CDR3 reads TGTGCCGGCACAGACAGGTTCTTAACCCGTAGGGAAAAACTGTTTTTT.

The sample holds a few counts of this clonotype. In nucleotides, the CDR3 is TGTGCCAGCAGCTTAAAGTTCACTAGCGGGGCATACAATGAGCAGTTCTTC. Its protein product is CASSLKFTSGAYNEQFF. This chain links TRBV7-8 with TRBJ2-1; 10 bases line up with TRBD2. The germline V gene encodes CDR1 SGHVS and CDR2 FQNEAQ. V was pared by 2 bases and J by 4 bases, with 8 bases of the junction left unmatched. The CDR3 runs 17 residues.

J is TRBJ2-7 and V is TRBV4-3; 7 bases agree with TRBD2. Germline V gene sequence: CDR1 LGHNA, CDR2 YSLEER. Trimming at V came to 0 bases and at J to 2 bases, leaving 7 bases not matched to a gene. The CDR3 runs 16 residues. CDR3 DNA: TGCGCCAGCAGCCAAGAAACTCTAGCGGCAGCCTACGAGCAGTACTTC. Its translation is CASSQETLAAAYEQYF.

The rearrangement joins TRBV11-2 to TRBJ2-5, with TRBD1 as a possible D gene (6 bases). The germline CDR1 and CDR2 sequences are SGHAT and FQNNGV. Trimming shortened V by 0 bases and J by 7 bases, and 27 bases separated the two germline ends. The CDR3 sequence is 19 residues long. The CDR3 nucleotides read TGTGCCAGCAGCTTAGAAGGGTTGGGGCGAACTCAACGAGGGGGGACCCAGTACTTC. Residues: CASSLEGLGRTQRGGTQYF.

The chain couples TRBV5-5 to TRBJ2-5, with D possibly matching TRBD2 (5 bases). Germline V gene data show CDR1 as SGHKS and CDR2 as YYEKEE (reference sequence). This CDR3 comprises 18 residues. The germline V and J ends were trimmed by 4 bases and 2 bases, with 24 bases remaining between them. The CDR3 region has the DNA TGTGCCAGCAGCCTTGGATTACGGGGAACGGGTCCGCAAGAGACCCAGTACTTC. Its translation is CASSLGLRGTGPQETQYF. Full variable domain (rest looked up from reference TRBV5-5 and TRBJ2-5): DAGVTQSPTHLIKTRGQQVTLRCSPISGHKSVSWYQQVLGQGPQFIFQYYEKEERGRGNFPDRFSARQFPNYSSELNVNALLLGDSALYLCASSLGLRGTGPQETQYFGPGTRLLVL.